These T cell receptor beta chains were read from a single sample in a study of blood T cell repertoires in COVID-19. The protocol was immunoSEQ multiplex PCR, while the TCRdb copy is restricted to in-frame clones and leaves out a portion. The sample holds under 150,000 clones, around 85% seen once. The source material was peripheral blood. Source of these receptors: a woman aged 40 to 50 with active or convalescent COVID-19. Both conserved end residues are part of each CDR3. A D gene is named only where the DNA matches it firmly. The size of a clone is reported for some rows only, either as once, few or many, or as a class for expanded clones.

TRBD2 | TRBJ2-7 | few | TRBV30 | CAWSEGTSGPGSYEQYF | TGTGCCTGGAGTGAAGGGACTAGCGGGCCTGGATCCTACGAGCAGTACTTC
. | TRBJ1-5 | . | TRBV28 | CASSPGAIRNQPQHF | TGTGCCAGCAGTCCAGGGGCCATTCGCAATCAGCCCCAGCATTTT
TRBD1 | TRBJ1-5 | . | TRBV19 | CASSITRTGRGNSNQPQHF | TGTGCCAGTAGTATAACTAGGACAGGGAGGGGAAATAGCAATCAGCCCCAGCATTTT
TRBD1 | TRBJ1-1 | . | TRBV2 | CASSVEGQGRTEAFF | TGTGCCAGCAGCGTTGAGGGACAGGGGAGGACTGAAGCTTTCTTT
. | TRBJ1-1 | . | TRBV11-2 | CASSFVRGLNTEAFF | TGTGCCAGCAGCTTCGTTAGGGGCCTGAACACTGAAGCTTTCTTT
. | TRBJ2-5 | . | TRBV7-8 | CASSSRLTHGEETQYF | TGTGCCAGCAGCTCCCGGCTTACTCACGGAGAAGAGACCCAGTACTTC
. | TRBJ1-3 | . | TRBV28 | CASSPRDTIYF | TGTGCCAGCAGTCCCAGGGACACCATATATTTT
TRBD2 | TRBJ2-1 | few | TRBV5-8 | CASSFGGGYNEQFF | TGTGCCAGCAGCTTCGGGGGGGGCTACAATGAGCAGTTCTTC
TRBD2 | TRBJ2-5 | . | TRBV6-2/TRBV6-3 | CASSRPTSGPGETQYF | TGTGCCAGCAGTCGCCCTACTAGCGGCCCCGGGGAGACCCAGTACTTC
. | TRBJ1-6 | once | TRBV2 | CASIGQAGNSPLHF | TGTGCCAGCATCGGGCAGGCGGGGAATTCACCCCTCCACTTT
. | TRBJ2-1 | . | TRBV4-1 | CASSPDFYNEQFF | TGCGCCAGCAGCCCGGACTTCTACAATGAGCAGTTCTTC
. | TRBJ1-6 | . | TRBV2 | CASSQGSLVNSPLHF | TGTGCCAGCTCTCAGGGCAGTTTGGTTAATTCACCCCTCCACTTT
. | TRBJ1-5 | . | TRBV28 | CASSLAREGVYSNQPQHF | TGTGCCAGCAGTTTAGCCCGGGAGGGGGTTTATAGCAATCAGCCCCAGCATTTT
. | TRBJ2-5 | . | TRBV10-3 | CAISDRIQETQYF | TGTGCCATCAGTGACAGGATCCAAGAGACCCAGTACTTC
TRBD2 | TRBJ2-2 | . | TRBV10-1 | CASSGTRYTGELFF | TGCGCCAGCAGTGGGACTAGATACACCGGGGAGCTGTTTTTT
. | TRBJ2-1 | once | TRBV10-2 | CASSEISGRNEQFF | TGCGCCAGCAGTGAAATCAGCGGACGCAATGAGCAGTTCTTC
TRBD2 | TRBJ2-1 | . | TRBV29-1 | CSVEDGLRFSGSRYNEQFF | TGCAGCGTTGAAGATGGTCTCCGTTTTAGCGGGAGTAGATACAATGAGCAGTTCTTC
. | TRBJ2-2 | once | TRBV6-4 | CASKYEDSYTGELFF | TGTGCCAGCAAGTACGAGGACAGTTACACCGGGGAGCTGTTTTTT
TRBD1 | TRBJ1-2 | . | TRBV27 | CASSLSPRGPYGYTF | TGTGCCAGCAGTTTATCCCCCAGGGGGCCCTATGGCTACACCTTC
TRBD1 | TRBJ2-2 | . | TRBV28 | CASRGQSPNTGELFF | TGTGCCAGCAGGGGACAGAGCCCGAACACCGGGGAGCTGTTTTTT
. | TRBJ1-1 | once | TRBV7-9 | CASSPDTGPPTEAFF | TGTGCCAGCAGCCCGGACACAGGTCCCCCAACTGAAGCTTTCTTT
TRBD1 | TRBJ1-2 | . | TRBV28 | CASSLEQGAPGYTF | TGTGCCAGCAGTTTAGAACAGGGGGCGCCTGGCTACACCTTC
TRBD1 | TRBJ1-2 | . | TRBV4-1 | CASSQEGTGYGYTF | TGCGCCAGCAGCCAGGAGGGGACAGGCTATGGCTACACCTTC
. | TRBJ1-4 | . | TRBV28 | CASSSIIGVQGATREKLFF | TGTGCCAGCAGTTCGATTATAGGGGTACAGGGAGCGACTCGTGAAAAACTGTTTTTT
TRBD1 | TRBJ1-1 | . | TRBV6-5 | CASSLGQARGTEAFF | TGTGCCAGCAGTTTGGGACAGGCGAGGGGCACTGAAGCTTTCTTT
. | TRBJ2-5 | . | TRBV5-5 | CASSLGSLETQYF | TGTGCCAGCAGCTTGGGTTCCCTTGAGACCCAGTACTTC
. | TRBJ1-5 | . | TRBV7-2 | CASSSQGGRNQPQHF | TGTGCCAGCAGCTCCCAAGGGGGTCGCAATCAGCCCCAGCATTTT
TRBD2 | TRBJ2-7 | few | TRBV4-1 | CASSQDYMGLAGNEQYF | TGCGCCAGCAGCCAAGATTATATGGGACTAGCGGGAAACGAGCAGTACTTC
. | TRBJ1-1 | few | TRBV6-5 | CANPSQLNTEAFF | TGTGCCAACCCGTCCCAGTTGAACACTGAAGCTTTCTTT
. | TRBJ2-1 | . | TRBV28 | CASSSPGDSYNEQFF | TGTGCCAGCAGTTCCCCGGGAGACTCCTACAATGAGCAGTTCTTC
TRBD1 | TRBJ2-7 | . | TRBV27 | CASSRTGAGYEQYF | TGTGCCAGCAGCCGTACAGGGGCCGGGTACGAGCAGTACTTC
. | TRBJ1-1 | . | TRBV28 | CATTGHTEAFF | TGTGCCACGACGGGTCACACTGAAGCTTTCTTT
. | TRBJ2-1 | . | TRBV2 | CASSDNRNEQFF | TGTGCCAGCAGTGACAACAGAAATGAGCAGTTCTTC
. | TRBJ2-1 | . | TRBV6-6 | CASSYSMRNEQFF | TGTGCCAGCAGTTACTCGATGAGGAATGAGCAGTTCTTC
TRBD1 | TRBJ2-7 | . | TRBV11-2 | CASSELDRVEQYF | TGTGCCAGCAGCGAGCTGGACAGGGTCGAGCAGTACTTC
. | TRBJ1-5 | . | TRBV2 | CASWRGQASNQPQHF | TGTGCCAGCTGGAGAGGGCAGGCAAGCAATCAGCCCCAGCATTTT
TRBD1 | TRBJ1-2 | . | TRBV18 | CASSQYWPWTGGVKPHGYTF | TGTGCCAGCTCACAATATTGGCCCTGGACAGGGGGCGTCAAACCGCATGGCTACACCTTC
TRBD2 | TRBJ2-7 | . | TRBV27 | CASSPFTSGLSYEQYF | TGTGCCAGCAGTCCGTTTACTAGCGGACTATCCTACGAGCAGTACTTC
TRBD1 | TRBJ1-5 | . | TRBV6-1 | CASSPRQGEQPQHF | TGTGCCAGCAGTCCCCGTCAGGGGGAACAGCCCCAGCATTTT
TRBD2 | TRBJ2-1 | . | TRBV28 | CASSLAVAGGDEQFF | TGTGCCAGCAGTTTAGCGGTAGCGGGAGGGGATGAGCAGTTCTTC
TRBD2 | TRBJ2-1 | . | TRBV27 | CASSLGLAGLSYNEQFF | TGTGCCAGCAGTCTGGGACTAGCGGGATTGTCCTACAATGAGCAGTTCTTC
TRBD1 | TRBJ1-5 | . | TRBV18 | CASSPRRSGTGDQPQHF | TGTGCCAGCTCACCACGCAGGTCCGGGACAGGGGACCAGCCCCAGCATTTT
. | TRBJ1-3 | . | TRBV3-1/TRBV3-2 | CASSQDGSWGAGNTIYF | TGTGCCAGCAGCCAAGACGGCTCCTGGGGAGCTGGAAACACCATATATTTT
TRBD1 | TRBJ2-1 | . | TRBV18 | CASSHFRGQTLAGNEQFF | TGTGCCAGCTCACACTTCAGGGGACAGACTCTAGCCGGCAATGAGCAGTTCTTC
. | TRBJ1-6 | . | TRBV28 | CASSWDTDPRNSPLHF | TGTGCCAGCAGTTGGGACACGGATCCGCGGAATTCACCCCTCCACTTT